The entry below describes one T cell receptor beta chain. This sample is part of a study of T cell changes during pregnancy in multiple sclerosis. The repertoire was sequenced with immunoSEQ multiplex PCR; TCRdb's copy has only in-frame clones and lacks some. The sample carries under 85,000 clones, around 94% recorded once. The CDR3 loop spans 15 amino acids. Germline trimming cut 4 bases from V and 1 base from J; bases unmatched to any gene: 6. In germline, CDR1 is MGHRA, CDR2 YSYEKL. The sequence derives from a female donor with multiple sclerosis, enrolled in a pregnancy study. The source was peripheral blood, collected in the third trimester of pregnancy. The chain has TRBV4-1 and TRBJ1-1, with TRBD1 matching over 7 bases. CDR3 sequence reads: CASSPPGQTNTEAFF. The DNA of the CDR3 is TGCGCCAGCAGCCCCCCGGGACAGACGAACACTGAAGCTTTCTTT.